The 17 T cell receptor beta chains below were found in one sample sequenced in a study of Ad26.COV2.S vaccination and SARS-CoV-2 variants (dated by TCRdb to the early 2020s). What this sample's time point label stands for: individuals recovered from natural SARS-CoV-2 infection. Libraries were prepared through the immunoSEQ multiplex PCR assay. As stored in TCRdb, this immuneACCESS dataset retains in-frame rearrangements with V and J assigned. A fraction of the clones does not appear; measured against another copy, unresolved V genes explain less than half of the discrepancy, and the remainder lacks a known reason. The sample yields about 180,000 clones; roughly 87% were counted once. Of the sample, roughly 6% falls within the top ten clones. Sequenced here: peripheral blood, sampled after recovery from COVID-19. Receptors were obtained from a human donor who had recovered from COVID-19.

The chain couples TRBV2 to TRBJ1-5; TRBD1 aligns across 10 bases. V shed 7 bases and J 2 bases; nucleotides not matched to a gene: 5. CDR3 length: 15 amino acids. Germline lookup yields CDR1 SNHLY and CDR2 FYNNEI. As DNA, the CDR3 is TGTGCCAGCAACCCCGGGACAGGGGGCAATCAGCCCCAGCATTTT. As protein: CASNPGTGGNQPQHF.

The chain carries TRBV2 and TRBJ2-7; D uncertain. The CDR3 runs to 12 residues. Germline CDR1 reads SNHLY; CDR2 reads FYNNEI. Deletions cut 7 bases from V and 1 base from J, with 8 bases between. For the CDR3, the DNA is TGTGCCAGCACTGCTTCTTCCTACGAGCAGTACTTC. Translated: CASTASSYEQYF.

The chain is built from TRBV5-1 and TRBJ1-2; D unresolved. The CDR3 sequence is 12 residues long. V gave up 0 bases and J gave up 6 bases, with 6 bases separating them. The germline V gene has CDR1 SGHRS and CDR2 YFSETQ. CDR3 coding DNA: TGCGCCAGCAGCTTGGACAGCCATGGCTACACCTTC. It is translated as CASSLDSHGYTF.

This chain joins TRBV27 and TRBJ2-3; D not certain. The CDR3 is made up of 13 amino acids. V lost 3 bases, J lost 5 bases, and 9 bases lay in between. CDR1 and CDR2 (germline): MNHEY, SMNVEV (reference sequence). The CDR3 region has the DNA TGTGCCAGCAGTTTTAGTATCAGAGATACGCAGTATTTT. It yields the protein CASSFSIRDTQYF.

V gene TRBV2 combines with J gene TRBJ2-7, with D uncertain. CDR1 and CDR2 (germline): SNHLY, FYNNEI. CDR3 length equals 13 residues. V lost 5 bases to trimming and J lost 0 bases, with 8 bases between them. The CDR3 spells CASSTDTSYEQYF. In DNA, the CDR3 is TGTGCCAGCAGTACTGACACCTCCTACGAGCAGTACTTC. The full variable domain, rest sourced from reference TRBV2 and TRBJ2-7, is EPEVTQTPSHQVTQMGQEVILRCVPISNHLYFYWYRQILGQKVEFLVSFYNNEISEKSEIFDDQFSVERPDGSNFTLKIRSTKLEDSAMYFCASSTDTSYEQYFGPGTRLTVT.

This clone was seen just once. CDR3: CAWDKGLADTGELFF. The CDR3 DNA reads as TGTGCCTGGGACAAGGGCCTAGCGGACACCGGGGAGCTGTTTTTT. This chain links TRBV30 with TRBJ2-2; TRBD2 agrees at 7 bases. In germline, CDR1 is GTSNPN, CDR2 SVGIG (reference sequence). The junction had 9 bases not matched to a gene; V was cut back by 5 bases and J by 3 bases. The CDR3 length is 15 residues.

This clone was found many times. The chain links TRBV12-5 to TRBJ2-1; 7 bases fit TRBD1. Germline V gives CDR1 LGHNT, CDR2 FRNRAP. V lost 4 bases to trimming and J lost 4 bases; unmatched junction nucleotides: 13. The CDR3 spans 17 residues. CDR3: CASGSPSGQEVYNEQFF. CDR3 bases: TGTGCTAGTGGTTCTCCGAGCGGACAGGAGGTTTACAATGAGCAGTTCTTC.

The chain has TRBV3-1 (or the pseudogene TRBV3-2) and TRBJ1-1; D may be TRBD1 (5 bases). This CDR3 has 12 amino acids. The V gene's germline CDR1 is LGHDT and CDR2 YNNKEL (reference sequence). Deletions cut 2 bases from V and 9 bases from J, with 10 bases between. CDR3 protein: CASSQWGLQAFF. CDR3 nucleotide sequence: TGTGCCAGCAGCCAATGGGGGTTGCAAGCTTTCTTT.

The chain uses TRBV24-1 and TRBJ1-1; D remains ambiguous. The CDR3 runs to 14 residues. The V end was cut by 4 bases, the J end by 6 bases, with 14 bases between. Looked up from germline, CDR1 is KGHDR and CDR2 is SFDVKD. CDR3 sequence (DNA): TGTGCCACCAGTGAGGAATCCCCTGGGGCTGAAGCTTTCTTT. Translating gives CATSEESPGAEAFF.

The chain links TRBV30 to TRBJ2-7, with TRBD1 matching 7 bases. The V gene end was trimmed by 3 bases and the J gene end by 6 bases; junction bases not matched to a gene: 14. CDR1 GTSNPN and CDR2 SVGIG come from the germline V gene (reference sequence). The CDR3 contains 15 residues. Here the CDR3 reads CAWRLLGTDPSEQYF. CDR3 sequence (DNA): TGTGCCTGGAGGCTCCTCGGGACAGACCCCTCCGAGCAGTACTTC. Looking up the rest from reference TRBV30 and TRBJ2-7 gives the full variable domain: SQTIHQWPATLVQPVGSPLSLECTVEGTSNPNLYWYRQAAGRGLQLLFYSVGIGQISSEVPQNLSASRPQDRQFILSSKKLLLSDSGFYLCAWRLLGTDPSEQYFGPGTRLTVT.

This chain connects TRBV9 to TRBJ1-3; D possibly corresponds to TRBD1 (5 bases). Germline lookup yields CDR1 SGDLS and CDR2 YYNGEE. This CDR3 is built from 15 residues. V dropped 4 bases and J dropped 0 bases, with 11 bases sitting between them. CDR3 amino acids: CASSPQGSSGNTIYF. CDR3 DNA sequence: TGTGCCAGCAGCCCTCAGGGTTCCTCTGGAAACACCATATATTTT.

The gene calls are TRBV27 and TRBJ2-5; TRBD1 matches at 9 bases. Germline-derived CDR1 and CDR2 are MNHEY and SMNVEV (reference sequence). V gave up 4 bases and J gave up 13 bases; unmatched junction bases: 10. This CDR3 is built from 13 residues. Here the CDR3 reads CASSSLDRDRVYF. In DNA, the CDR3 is TGTGCCAGCAGTTCCTTGGACCGGGACAGGGTGTACTTC.

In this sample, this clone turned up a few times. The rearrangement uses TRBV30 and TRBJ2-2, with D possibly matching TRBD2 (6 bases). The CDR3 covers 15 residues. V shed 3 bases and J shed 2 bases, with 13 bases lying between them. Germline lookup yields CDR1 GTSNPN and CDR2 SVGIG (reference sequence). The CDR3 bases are TGTGCCTGGAGAGAGGACTACCAAAACACCGGGGAGCTGTTTTTT. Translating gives CAWREDYQNTGELFF.

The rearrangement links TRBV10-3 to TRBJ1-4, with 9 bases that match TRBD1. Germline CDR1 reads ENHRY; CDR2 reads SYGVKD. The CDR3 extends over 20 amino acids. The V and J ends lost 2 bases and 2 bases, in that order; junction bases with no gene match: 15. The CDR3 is CAISEASSGTGFGTNEKLFF. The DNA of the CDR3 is TGTGCCATCAGTGAGGCGAGTTCCGGGACAGGGTTTGGCACTAATGAAAAACTGTTTTTT.

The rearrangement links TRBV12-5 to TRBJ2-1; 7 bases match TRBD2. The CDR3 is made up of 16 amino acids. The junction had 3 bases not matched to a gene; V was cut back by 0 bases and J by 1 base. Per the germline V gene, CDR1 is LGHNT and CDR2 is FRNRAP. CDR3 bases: TGTGCTAGTGGTTTGGTATGGGGGGGGTCCTACAATGAGCAGTTCTTC. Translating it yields CASGLVWGGSYNEQFF. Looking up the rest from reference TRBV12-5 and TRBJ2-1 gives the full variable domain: DARVTQTPRHKVTEMGQEVTMRCQPILGHNTVFWYRQTMMQGLELLAYFRNRAPLDDSGMPKDRFSAEMPDATLATLKIQPSEPRDSAVYFCASGLVWGGSYNEQFFGPGTRLTVL.

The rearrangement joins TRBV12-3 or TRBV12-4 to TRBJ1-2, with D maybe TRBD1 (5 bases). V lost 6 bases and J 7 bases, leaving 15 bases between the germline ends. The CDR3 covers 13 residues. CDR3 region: CASRGGRVGGYTF. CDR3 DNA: TGTGCCAGCAGGGGGGGTCGGGTCGGTGGCTACACCTTC.

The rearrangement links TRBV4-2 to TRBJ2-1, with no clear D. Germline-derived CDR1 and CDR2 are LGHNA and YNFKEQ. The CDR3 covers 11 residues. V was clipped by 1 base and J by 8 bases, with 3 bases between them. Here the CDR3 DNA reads TGTGCCAGCAGCCAAGGGTATGAGCAGTTCTTC. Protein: CASSQGYEQFF.